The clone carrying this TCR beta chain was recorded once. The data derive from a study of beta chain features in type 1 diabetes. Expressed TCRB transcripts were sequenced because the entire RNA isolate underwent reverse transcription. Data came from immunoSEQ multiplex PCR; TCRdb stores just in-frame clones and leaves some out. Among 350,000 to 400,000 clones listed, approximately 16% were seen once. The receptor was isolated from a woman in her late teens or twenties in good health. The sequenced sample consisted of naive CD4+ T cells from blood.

CDR3 loop: CASSIGLAGANEQFF. CDR3 nucleotide sequence: TGTGCCAGTAGTATAGGTTTGGCGGGAGCGAATGAGCAGTTCTTC. J is TRBJ2-1 and V is TRBV19; 7 nucleotides align to TRBD2. The CDR3 covers 15 residues. Unmatched junction bases numbered 7, after V lost 1 base and J lost 7 bases. Germline CDR1 reads LNHDA; CDR2 reads SQIVND (reference sequence).